Many counts were recorded for the clone carrying this T cell receptor (beta chain). Its antigen remains unidentified. Original processing notes: Counts of TCRs in each sample centred on a median of around 100,000 and extended from around 25,000 to 690,000. Each CDR3 protein is one row after TCRdb ran MiXCR on the RACE reads. The V and J calls and clone size are TCRdb's, not the authors'. This table holds tens of thousands of distinct CDR3 sequences, less than 8.5% found once. Time point meaning: patch test 2, 6 weeks after DPC sensitization. Treatment indicated: therapeutic diphenylcyclopropenone sensitization with weekly scalp DPC. This CDR3 has 13 residues. Trimming took 6 bases from V and 3 from J, leaving 8 bases between them. These data come from a study of human T cells and chemical hapten exposure. Turning to the study itself: Sensitization used 2% DPC on approximately 2 cm by approximately 2 cm upper inner arm skin.

The study, taken as a whole, reports: Patch test score was positively correlated with the counts of PT1 expanded TCRs. Expanded TCRs showed more large CDR3 clusters than pre-sensitization or healthy control sets.

The chain uses TRBV12-3 or TRBV12-4 and TRBJ2-2; no definite D call. The origin of this receptor is a woman in her 30s with alopecia areata. Some clones in this sample may be carry-over from other donors' samples. Sequences were derived from whole blood, sampled in connection with sensitization to the hapten diphenylcyclopropenone (DPC). The CDR3 DNA follows: TGTGCCAGCAGCAAAGGAGACACCGGGGAGCTGTTTTTT. It translates to CASSKGDTGELFF.